Below are 4 T cell receptor beta chains sequenced from a single sample in a study of blood T cell repertoires in COVID-19. Assay: immunoSEQ multiplex PCR; the TCRdb copy retains only in-frame clones and omits some. The table shows nearly 200,000 clones, with about 90% occurring only once. The specimen was PBMCs or T cells enriched from blood (not recorded which). Source of these receptors: a woman aged 18-30 years who had recovered from COVID-19.

V gene TRBV15 combines with J gene TRBJ1-4, with D tentatively TRBD1 (6 bases). There are 15 residues in the CDR3. Between the trimmed V and J ends, which lost 5 bases and 3 bases, there was a span of 13 bases. Looked up from germline, CDR1 is LNHNV and CDR2 is YYDKDF (reference sequence). The CDR3 sequence: CATSVSQGANEKLFF. For the CDR3, the DNA is TGTGCCACCAGCGTATCACAGGGTGCTAATGAAAAACTGTTTTTT. The variable domain in full, with the rest retrieved from reference TRBV15 and TRBJ1-4, is DAMVIQNPRYQVTQFGKPVTLSCSQTLNHNVMYWYQQKSSQAPKLLFHYYDKDFNNEADTPDNFQSRRPNTSFCFLDIRSPGLGDTAMYLCATSVSQGANEKLFFGSGTQLSVL.

CDR3 bases: TGTGCCATCAGTGAGTCCGAGGGTCTTGGAGCTTTCTTT. Protein product: CAISESEGLGAFF. The gene calls are TRBV10-3 and TRBJ1-1; unclear D gene. CDR1 is ENHRY and CDR2 is SYGVKD in the germline V gene. There are 13 residues in the CDR3. Trimming removed 0 bases at V and 10 bases at J, with 12 bases between.

The chain recombines TRBV19 with TRBJ1-5; TRBD1 matches 7 bases. The CDR3 is made up of 15 amino acids. Germline CDR1 is LNHDA and CDR2 is SQIVND (reference sequence). V trimming: 5 bases; J trimming: 5 bases; junction bases outside the gene matches: 9. CDR3 DNA: TGTGCCAGTAGTCGAAGGGGGCAGAAGGATCAGCCCCAGCATTTT. Residues: CASSRRGQKDQPQHF.

This chain joins TRBV5-6 and TRBJ1-6; D is uncertain. Germline V gene lookup returns CDR1 SGHDT and CDR2 YYEEEE. Trimming left V 3 bases short and J 5 bases short, with 12 bases between. CDR3 size: 15 residues. CDR3 residues: CASSSPGRDNSPLHF. The DNA of the CDR3 is TGTGCCAGCAGCTCACCGGGTCGTGATAATTCACCCCTCCACTTT.